Shown below are 15 T cell receptor beta chains from a single sample sequenced in a study of breast tumors, draining lymph nodes, adjacent tissues. Via MiXCR, TCRdb re-called the multiplex PCR reads, giving one row per CDR3 protein. Among under 350,000 distinct CDR3 sequences listed, over 25% were seen once. Axillary draining lymph nodes of breast cancer patients supplied the node samples. Source material: axillary lymph node tissue. The receptors come from a female donor with breast cancer. Some clones in this sample may be carry-over from other donors' samples.

The rearrangement joins TRBV20-1 to TRBJ2-7; tentative D call: TRBD2 (6 bases). The germline CDR1 and CDR2 sequences are DFQATT and SNEGSKA (reference sequence). This CDR3 comprises 15 residues. V lost 3 bases and J lost 6, with 21 bases in between. CDR3 nucleotide sequence: TGCAGTGCTAGGGGGGGTCCGGGTACCGCAGGCGAGCAGTACTTC. Its protein product is CSARGGPGTAGEQYF.

About this clonotype itself: The CDR3 ends on some other residue instead of the conserved phenylalanine or tryptophan, so this is likely a read error. The DNA is omitted, as the CDR3 cannot be located on it reliably, and the CDR3 follows TCRdb's listing. The CDR3 is CASSKGRDRG. The chain is built from TRBV7-2 and TRBJ1-5; the table's D call TRBD1 went unverified against the DNA. Germline CDR1 reads SGHTA; CDR2 reads FQGNSA. Inclusive of both ends, the CDR3 amounts to 10 amino acids.

This clonotype was picked up a small number of times. This chain connects TRBV6-2 or TRBV6-3 to TRBJ2-1; 8 bases line up with TRBD2. Germline assignment: CDR1 MNHEY and CDR2 SVGEGT. The CDR3 length is 15 residues. V lost 5 bases, J lost 5 bases, and 8 bases stayed unmatched. CDR3 DNA sequence: TGTGCCAGCAGTCGAGGCGGGAGGCCCCACAATGAGCAGTTCTTC. Translated: CASSRGGRPHNEQFF.

This chain uses TRBV25-1 with TRBJ2-5; D gene unclear. This CDR3 spans 13 amino acids. The germline V and J ends were trimmed by 4 bases and 5 bases, with 11 bases remaining between them. Germline-derived CDR1 and CDR2 are MGHDK and SYGVNS. The CDR3 loop is CASSAGFGETQYF. The CDR3 DNA reads as TGTGCCAGCAGTGCCGGGTTCGGGGAGACCCAGTACTTC.

There are many counts of this clonotype. This sequence joins TRBV9 and TRBJ1-3, with D hard to call. CDR3 size: 15 residues. V gave up 4 bases and J gave up 2 bases, with 13 bases separating them. Germline V gives CDR1 SGDLS, CDR2 YYNGEE. The CDR3: CASSPRVATGNTIYF. In DNA, the CDR3 is TGTGCCAGCAGCCCCCGGGTAGCCACTGGAAACACCATATATTTT.

This clonotype has ten or more counts. The chain has TRBV5-5 and TRBJ2-7; the match to TRBD2 covers 10 bases. Germline V lookup: CDR1 SGHKS, CDR2 YYEKEE (reference sequence). This CDR3 spans 16 amino acids. J gave up 3 bases and V 4 bases, and 10 bases lay outside the gene matches. CDR3 sequence reads: CASSQGLAPSFYEQYF. The CDR3 DNA reads TGTGCCAGCAGCCAGGGACTAGCGCCTTCATTCTACGAGCAGTACTTC.

This clonotype was counted at least ten times. The chain carries TRBV5-1 and TRBJ1-2, with D possibly being TRBD1 (5 bases). The length of the CDR3 is 13 residues. V dropped 0 bases and J dropped 3 bases, with 6 bases sitting between them. Germline lookup yields CDR1 SGHRS and CDR2 YFSETQ. CDR3 DNA sequence: TGCGCCAGCAGCTTGGGGGACGACTATGGCTACACCTTC. Translated: CASSLGDDYGYTF.

On this clonotype itself: A single base separates this from a much larger clone, so it may be a read error. This CDR3 fails to terminate in the conserved phenylalanine or tryptophan, so it likely reflects a read error. The rearrangement links TRBV10-2 to TRBJ2-7; 10 positions agree with TRBD2. With V trimmed by 5 bases and J by 2 bases, 3 bases remained unmatched. The germline gives CDR1 WSHSY, CDR2 SAAADI. The CDR3 extends over 14 amino acids. Here the CDR3 DNA reads TGCGCCAGCAGTCAAGCGGGAGGGCCCTACGAGCAGTACCTC. This translates into CASSQAGGPYEQYL.

Of note for this clonotype: A much larger clone sits a single nucleotide away, making a read error possible. This chain links TRBV11-3 with TRBJ2-1; D gene ambiguous. The CDR3 loop spans 15 amino acids. The V end was cut by 0 bases, the J end by 6 bases, with 12 bases between. Germline-derived CDR1 and CDR2 are SGHNT and YENEEA. This chain's CDR3 is CASSLDRATINEQFF. CDR3 nucleotides: TGTGCCAGCAGCTTAGATCGGGCTACTATCAATGAGCAGTTCTTC.

The chain combines TRBV12-3 or TRBV12-4 with TRBJ1-1, with D possibly TRBD1 on 5 matching bases. V shed 0 bases and J shed 2 bases, with 7 bases lying between them. This CDR3 comprises 14 residues. CDR3 sequence reads: CASSLAQGNTEAFF. CDR3 coding DNA: TGTGCCAGCAGTTTAGCCCAGGGAAACACTGAAGCTTTCTTT.

This clonotype was observed at least ten times. The rearrangement joins TRBV7-8 to TRBJ1-3, with D unclear. The V gene's germline CDR1 is SGHVS and CDR2 FQNEAQ. CDR3 size: 14 residues. The ends were cut back, 5 bases at V and 0 bases at J, with 8 bases in the middle. CDR3 nucleotide sequence: TGTGCCAGCAGCGAGACATTCTCTGGAAACACCATATATTTT. Its protein is CASSETFSGNTIYF.

This clonotype has a count of ten or more. This chain connects TRBV7-2 to TRBJ2-2, with D possibly matching TRBD1 (8 bases). The germline V and J ends were trimmed by 5 bases and 3 bases, with 19 bases remaining between them. CDR3 length equals 17 residues. The germline V gene encodes CDR1 SGHTA and CDR2 FQGNSA. CDR3 sequence (DNA): TGTGCCAGCAGCCCACGCTGGACAGGGAGGGACACCGGGGAGCTGTTTTTT. This codes for CASSPRWTGRDTGELFF.

This clonotype was observed a single time. One base away lies a much larger clone, so this may be a sequencing read error. V gene TRBV6-2 or TRBV6-3 combines with J gene TRBJ1-2; possibly TRBD1 for D (5 bases). V was trimmed by 7 bases and J by 2 bases, leaving 11 bases between them. There are 13 residues in the CDR3. The germline gives CDR1 MNHEY, CDR2 SVGEGT. In nucleotides, the CDR3 is TGTGCCAGCACCAATGGGGGGAACTATGGCTACACCTTC. Translating it yields CASTNGGNYGYTF.

This clonotype appeared many times. J is TRBJ1-2 and V is TRBV12-3 or TRBV12-4; TRBD1 aligns across 8 bases. The CDR3 has 15 amino acids. V was clipped by 0 bases and J by 4 bases; unmatched bases: 4. The CDR3 coding sequence is TGTGCCAGCAGTTTAGCGACAGGGGCGGGCTATGGCTACACCTTC. This sequence encodes CASSLATGAGYGYTF.

There are many counts of this clonotype. The chain is built from TRBV24-1 and TRBJ1-5; no definite D call. The CDR3 length is 13 residues. V lost 6 bases to trimming and J lost 1 base, with 6 bases between them. Germline V gives CDR1 KGHDR, CDR2 SFDVKD. In DNA, the CDR3 is TGTGCCACCAGTCCTGGGAGCAATCAGCCCCAGCATTTT. Its protein is CATSPGSNQPQHF.